Following are 18 T cell receptor beta chains from one sample sequenced in a study of blood T cell repertoires in COVID-19. Clones were sequenced by immunoSEQ multiplex PCR, and TCRdb holds only the in-frame ones, with some missing. This table has about 92,000 clones, around 93% appearing once. The sample taken for sequencing was peripheral blood. The receptors here all came from a human donor with active COVID-19. The donor label of this sample is uncertain.

The chain employs TRBV12-3 or TRBV12-4 and TRBJ1-1; D is unresolved. The CDR3 sequence is 12 residues long. With 8 bases removed from V and 11 bases from J, the gap between germline ends came to 18 bases. CDR3 residues: CASQYVEGEAFF. DNA for the CDR3: TGTGCCAGCCAGTATGTAGAGGGAGAGGCTTTCTTT.

The chain has TRBV5-1 and TRBJ1-2, with D tentatively TRBD1 (5 bases). CDR3 length: 15 amino acids. Trimming took 5 bases from V and 3 from J, leaving 17 bases between them. Germline assignment: CDR1 SGHRS and CDR2 YFSETQ. The CDR3 protein is CASSYTGAVYYGYTF. For the CDR3, the DNA is TGCGCCAGCAGTTATACAGGAGCTGTTTACTATGGCTACACCTTC.

The chain joins TRBV11-2 to TRBJ2-1; TRBD2 aligns across 7 bases. CDR1 and CDR2 from the germline V gene are SGHAT and FQNNGV. There are 17 residues in the CDR3. Trimming took 5 bases from V and 8 from J; bases not matched to a gene: 18. CDR3 amino acids: CASSQGPLAEGTYEQFF. CDR3 sequence (DNA): TGTGCCAGCAGCCAGGGACCCCTAGCGGAGGGGACGTATGAGCAGTTCTTC.

V usage is TRBV10-3 and J usage is TRBJ1-5; maybe TRBD1 (6 bases). With 4 bases removed from V and 1 base from J, the gap between germline ends came to 11 bases. Looked up from germline, CDR1 is ENHRY and CDR2 is SYGVKD. The CDR3 extends over 15 amino acids. DNA of the CDR3: TGTGCCATCAGTGTAAACAGGGTAAGCAATCAGCCCCAGCATTTT. Translated: CAISVNRVSNQPQHF.

This chain uses TRBV9 with TRBJ1-4; D is unclear. The CDR3 runs to 15 residues. V was pared by 0 bases and J by 7 bases, with 13 bases between. The germline gives CDR1 SGDLS, CDR2 YYNGEE. The CDR3 nucleotides read TGTGCCAGCAGCGTAGCTACAGACCCTGGTGAAAAACTGTTTTTT. Translation: CASSVATDPGEKLFF.

This clone occurred a few times. The chain recombines TRBV9 with TRBJ1-5, with a tentative D call TRBD1 (6 bases). Germline CDR1 reads SGDLS; CDR2 reads YYNGEE. The CDR3 consists of 15 residues. V lost 3 bases and J 2 bases, leaving 12 bases between the germline ends. For the CDR3, the DNA is TGTGCCAGCAGCGGAGACCCAGGGGGCAATCAGCCCCAGCATTTT. This translates into CASSGDPGGNQPQHF.

This chain joins TRBV7-2 and TRBJ2-7; D remains unclear. V was pared by 1 base and J by 6 bases, with 16 bases between. This CDR3 is 15 amino acids long. Germline V gene data show CDR1 as SGHTA and CDR2 as FQGNSA. The DNA for the CDR3 is TGTGCCAGCAGCTTAGTCGGCAGGTATTTGGGCGAGCAGTACTTC. This codes for CASSLVGRYLGEQYF.

The CDR3 here is CASSIWGAEAFF. CDR3 nucleotides: TGTGCCAGTAGTATATGGGGGGCTGAAGCTTTCTTT. The chain recombines TRBV19 with TRBJ1-1, with D possibly matching TRBD1 (5 bases). V was clipped by 2 bases and J by 6 bases, with 7 bases between them. Germline loops: CDR1 LNHDA, CDR2 SQIVND (reference sequence). This CDR3 is 12 amino acids long. Based on the CDR3 plus reference TRBV19 and TRBJ1-1, the full variable domain is DGGITQSPKYLFRKEGQNVTLSCEQNLNHDAMYWYRQDPGQGLRLIYYSQIVNDFQKGDIAEGYSVSREKKESFPLTVTSAQKNPTAFYLCASSIWGAEAFFGQGTRLTVV.

J is TRBJ1-6 and V is TRBV3-1 (or the pseudogene TRBV3-2), with TRBD1 matching 7 bases. This CDR3 contains 16 residues. Germline CDR1 is LGHDT and CDR2 is YNNKEL (reference sequence). Germline trimming cut 3 bases from V and 3 bases from J; bases unmatched to any gene: 5. The CDR3 region is CASSQWTGDYNSPLHF. The CDR3 nucleotides read TGTGCCAGCAGCCAGTGGACAGGAGACTATAATTCACCCCTCCACTTT.

V and J are TRBV7-9 and TRBJ2-6; 12 nucleotides agree with TRBD2. This CDR3 spans 19 amino acids. CDR1 is SEHNR, CDR2 FQNEAQ, per germline (reference sequence). Trimming took 5 bases from V and 4 from J; bases not matched to a gene: 12. CDR3 residues: CASSERGLAGGLGANVLTF. CDR3 coding DNA: TGTGCCAGCAGCGAACGCGGGCTAGCGGGGGGGCTCGGGGCCAACGTCCTGACTTTC.

This chain joins TRBV6-1 and TRBJ2-6, with unresolved D. The CDR3 length is 15 residues. With 3 bases removed from V and 6 bases from J, the gap between germline ends came to 12 bases. Per the germline V gene, CDR1 is MNHNS and CDR2 is SASEGT. The CDR3 region has the DNA TGTGCCAGCAGTGACCCAATTGGCCCGGCCAACGTCCTGACTTTC. This translates into CASSDPIGPANVLTF.

V gene TRBV7-9 combines with J gene TRBJ2-3, with D possibly being TRBD1 (6 bases). The length of the CDR3 is 18 residues. Between the trimmed V and J ends, which lost 6 bases and 5 bases, there was a span of 27 bases. From germline, CDR1 is SEHNR and CDR2 FQNEAQ (reference sequence). The CDR3 nucleotides are TGTGCCAGCAGTTTAATTTTCTCCCGTGACAGGCACGTAGATACGCAGTATTTT. Translation gives CASSLIFSRDRHVDTQYF.

The chain employs TRBV10-3 and TRBJ2-2, with TRBD1 identical over 10 bases. After removal of 9 bases from V and 5 bases from J, the junction contained 9 bases not matched to a gene. Germline CDR1 is ENHRY and CDR2 is SYGVKD. The CDR3 extends over 15 amino acids. The CDR3 protein is CAMGSGTGETGELFF. Here the CDR3 DNA reads TGTGCCATGGGTTCCGGGACAGGGGAAACCGGGGAGCTGTTTTTT.

The gene calls are TRBV7-2 and TRBJ2-1; 9 nucleotides agree with TRBD2. V lost 5 bases, J lost 5 bases, and 10 bases stayed unmatched. This CDR3 comprises 16 residues. In germline, CDR1 is SGHTA, CDR2 FQGNSA. The CDR3 sequence: CASSLKRAGGNNEQFF. The CDR3 DNA follows: TGTGCCAGCAGCCTAAAAAGGGCGGGGGGGAACAATGAGCAGTTCTTC.

DNA for the CDR3: TGTGCCAGCAGCTTGACGGGACAGGGGCTCGACGAGCAGTACTTC. Translating it yields CASSLTGQGLDEQYF. The chain has TRBV7-3 and TRBJ2-7, with TRBD1 identical over 10 bases. The germline CDR1 and CDR2 sequences are SGHTA and FQGTGA. J lost 5 bases, V lost 3 bases, and 7 bases had no gene match. The CDR3 is 15 amino acids.

The chain links TRBV20-1 to TRBJ1-6; 9 nucleotides align to TRBD1. The V gene's germline CDR1 is DFQATT and CDR2 SNEGSKA (reference sequence). The V and J ends lost 3 bases and 5 bases, in that order; junction bases with no gene match: 5. This CDR3 region has 15 residues. CDR3 nucleotides: TGCAGTGCTAGTCGGGGGGACAGGGATAATTCACCCCTCCACTTT. The encoded protein is CSASRGDRDNSPLHF.

The J gene is TRBJ2-5, the V gene TRBV6-2 or TRBV6-3, with a tentative D call TRBD1 (5 bases). In germline, CDR1 is MNHEY, CDR2 SVGEGT. The CDR3 is 16 residues long. V dropped 2 bases and J dropped 4 bases, with 17 bases sitting between them. The chain's CDR3 is CASSYLSQGAGETQYF. In nucleotides, the CDR3 is TGTGCCAGCAGTTACCTTTCCCAAGGGGCTGGAGAGACCCAGTACTTC.

The V and J genes are TRBV2 and TRBJ1-5, with 9 bases matching TRBD1. The V and J ends lost 7 bases and 4 bases, in that order; junction bases with no gene match: 8. Germline CDR1 reads SNHLY; CDR2 reads FYNNEI. CDR3 size: 15 residues. CDR3 region: CASTPGQGPNQPQHF. As DNA, the CDR3 is TGTGCCAGCACCCCTGGACAGGGGCCAAATCAGCCCCAGCATTTT.